The clone carrying this TCR beta chain was counted between two and nine times. The antigen is not known. The TCR beta libraries were generated through quantitative 5'-RACE incorporating molecular barcodes. From the 5' RACE reads, TCRdb called clonotypes with MiXCR, one entry per CDR3 protein. The data show about 540,000 distinct CDR3 sequences, roughly 13% seen once. The data are from a study of CD8 T cells in ankylosing spondylitis. Whole-study findings and limits: In ankylosing spondylitis blood, a motif of roughly eight highly homologous TCR beta variants appeared characteristic. Relatively scarce in peripheral blood, disease-linked clones were CD8+.

CDR3 size: 11 residues. V lost 3 bases and J 8 bases, leaving 8 bases between the germline ends. Germline V gene sequence: CDR1 SGHDT, CDR2 YYEEEE. The sample consisted of blood, either unsorted or a sorted T cell fraction (not recorded which). The V and J genes are TRBV5-6 and TRBJ1-2, with D uncertain. This receptor was taken from a male donor with ankylosing spondylitis. In DNA, the CDR3 is TGTGCCAGCAGCTCCCAGGAGGGCTACACCTTC. This gives the protein CASSSQEGYTF.